There are many counts of the clone carrying this T cell receptor (beta chain). The antigen is undetermined. V was pared by 2 bases and J by 3 bases, with 10 bases between. The V gene's germline CDR1 is SGHAT and CDR2 FQNNGV. This CDR3 has 15 amino acids. This specimen belongs to a study of identical twins. Addition of a universal primer site occurred through template switching, and cDNA carried unique molecular identifiers. TCRdb re-called the 5' RACE reads with MiXCR, one entry per CDR3 protein. This table holds some 500,000 distinct CDR3 sequences, 9.6% found once. Notes on the study in general: Models predicted less out-of-frame TCR alpha sharing in monozygotic twins than was found.

These data also featured in a second study, about yellow fever vaccine responses in identical twins.

The sample taken for sequencing was PBMCs. This rearrangement joins TRBV11-2 to TRBJ2-2; unclear D gene. The sequence was collected from a woman younger than 30 in good health. The DNA for the CDR3 is TGTGCCAGCAGCTTACGCAGTTTGGACACCGGGGAGCTGTTTTTT. Its translation is CASSLRSLDTGELFF.